These T cell receptor beta chains were read from a single sample in a study of blood T cell repertoires in COVID-19. Only in-frame clones appear in the TCRdb table, and some are missing; sequencing was by immunoSEQ multiplex PCR. The table includes about 190,000 clones, under 80% detected once. Sequences were obtained from peripheral blood. These TCRs come from a woman aged 50 to 65 with acute or convalescent COVID-19. Both conserved end residues are part of each CDR3. Each record gives: J gene, D gene, V gene, CDR3 protein. The D gene is left open where the match is weak.

>TRBJ2-3|-|TRBV4-2
CASSPTHRIDAGTDTQYF
>TRBJ2-1|TRBD2|TRBV24-1
CATSGGTSGPYNEQFF
>TRBJ1-2|-|TRBV30
CAWSVVVNYGYTF
>TRBJ2-1|TRBD2|TRBV5-1
CASSLKRPDPGLAANEQFF
>TRBJ2-7|-|TRBV7-2
CASSSWTGYEQYF
>TRBJ1-2|-|TRBV27
CASSSLGRVGGYTF
>TRBJ1-4|TRBD1|TRBV28
CASSFVGQGGEKLFF
>TRBJ2-5|-|TRBV5-1
CASSPRPGGLYLETQYF
>TRBJ1-2|-|TRBV27
CASGRTENYGYTF
>TRBJ2-5|-|TRBV15
CATSRSDSQETQYF
>TRBJ1-1|-|TRBV27
CASSQTSLMNTEAFF
>TRBJ2-2|-|TRBV24-1
CATSDPPFTGELFF
>TRBJ1-5|-|TRBV28
CASSLAGYNQPQHF
>TRBJ2-7|-|TRBV27
CASSARPRGPYEQYF
>TRBJ1-5|TRBD1|TRBV12-3/TRBV12-4
CASRRTGQPQHF
>TRBJ1-1|-|TRBV30
CAWSKGARTEAFF
>TRBJ2-2|TRBD1|TRBV7-8
CASSSTGANTGELFF
>TRBJ2-5|TRBD1|TRBV7-2
CASSRMDRGTETQYF
>TRBJ2-2|-|TRBV29-1
CSVSVGANTGELFF
>TRBJ2-1|-|TRBV7-2
CASSYRTGDNEQFF
>TRBJ2-5|-|TRBV29-1
CSARNGGVQYF
>TRBJ1-1|TRBD1|TRBV28
CASSNLRQGRREAFF
>TRBJ2-1|-|TRBV28
CASSFPSSASYNEQFF
>TRBJ1-4|TRBD1|TRBV29-1
CSVGTGGEKLFF
>TRBJ2-1|TRBD2|TRBV27
CASRGAGGKQFF
>TRBJ1-2|-|TRBV7-2
CASSLARGTDYGYTF
>TRBJ2-7|TRBD2|TRBV7-2
CASSSTSGSGGYEQYF
>TRBJ1-2|-|TRBV24-1
CATETRSPGYTF
>TRBJ2-1|TRBD2|TRBV7-2
CASSLVARASGPYNEQFF
>TRBJ2-1|-|TRBV11-3
CASSPGQGSYNEQFF
>TRBJ2-1|-|TRBV6-5
CASSLGPDYNEQFF
>TRBJ2-3|-|TRBV30
CAWSVEGADTQYF
>TRBJ1-6|-|TRBV19
CASSTQRIAGVSPLHF
>TRBJ2-3|-|TRBV27
CASSFGGEVADTQYF
>TRBJ2-3|-|TRBV25-1
CASRTFTDTQYF
>TRBJ2-2|TRBD2|TRBV7-9
CAIGGRALNTGELFF
>TRBJ2-2|-|TRBV5-4
CASSLEPDSAGELFF
>TRBJ2-7|TRBD2|TRBV11-2
CASSLVAGGNYEQYF
>TRBJ2-7|TRBD2|TRBV28
CASSYLQTSGLTYEQYF
>TRBJ1-2|TRBD1|TRBV4-1
CASSQDNVWRTGGNYGYTF
>TRBJ1-5|-|TRBV28
CASSSSGGYQPQHF
>TRBJ1-1|TRBD1|TRBV9
CASGTATINTEAFF